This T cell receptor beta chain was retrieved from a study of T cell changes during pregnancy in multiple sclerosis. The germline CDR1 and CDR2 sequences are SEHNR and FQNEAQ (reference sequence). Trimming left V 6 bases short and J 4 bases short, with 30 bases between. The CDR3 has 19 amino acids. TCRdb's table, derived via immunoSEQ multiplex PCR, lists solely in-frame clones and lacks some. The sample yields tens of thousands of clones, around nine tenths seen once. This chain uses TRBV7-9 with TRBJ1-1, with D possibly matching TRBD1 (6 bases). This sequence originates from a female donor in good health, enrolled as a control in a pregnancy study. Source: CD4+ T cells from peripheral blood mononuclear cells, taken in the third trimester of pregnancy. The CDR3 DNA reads TGTGCCAGCAGATCAAGGCAAGAGTGGGGGGGCCGGTCGGGCACTGAAGCTTTCTTT. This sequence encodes CASRSRQEWGGRSGTEAFF.